This TCR beta chain was sequenced for a study of a mutant IDH1 vaccine in newly diagnosed glioma. Study-wide background: The start of vaccination came 4-6 weeks after radiotherapy alone, or with temozolomide cycles. V12 fell at week 35 and V13, the study end, at week 47. Most patients had radiochemotherapy with temozolomide before enrollment; others had one alone.

Documented time point: week 35, safety follow-up. The vaccine gave 300 ug of a 20-mer mutant IDH1 peptide subcutaneously per dose. Each donor presented with a new WHO grade 3 or 4 astrocytoma that tested IDH1-mutant and showed ATRX loss. On this clone itself: Its antigen remains unknown.

V was cut by 4 bases and J by 3 bases, with 15 bases left in between. This CDR3 is 15 amino acids long. Germline assignment: CDR1 MNHEY and CDR2 SVGAGI. TCRdb's table, derived via immunoSEQ multiplex PCR, lists solely in-frame clones and lacks some. The repertoire includes around 44,000 clones, approximately 79% of them detected once, and more than 6.5% sits in the top ten. Sequencing used PBMCs, obtained from a glioma patient whose treatment included an IDH1 peptide vaccine. The source is a man in his forties or fifties with glioma. The chain combines TRBV6-5 with TRBJ2-5; tentative D call: TRBD2 (6 bases). The CDR3 here is CASSFGRGWEETQYF. Here the CDR3 DNA reads TGTGCCAGCAGTTTTGGGCGGGGATGGGAAGAGACCCAGTACTTC.